This T cell receptor beta chain was obtained from a study of T cell repertoires in cytomegalovirus infection. Study-wide findings and caveats: The response measured ex vivo was dominated by TCR beta clonotypes (HLA-C-restricted and CMV-specific).

MiXCR, run by TCRdb on the reads, gives a single entry per CDR3 protein. The table includes some 940,000 distinct CDR3 sequences, roughly 30% detected once. This clonotype was seen more than once but under ten times. What it recognizes is unknown. V lost 7 bases and J lost 1, with 12 bases in between. The CDR3 has 14 residues. CDR1 ENHRY and CDR2 SYGVKD come from the germline V gene. The V and J genes are TRBV10-3 and TRBJ2-3, with D hard to call. The material sequenced was cultured CD8+ T cells from PBMCs, taken from culture after CMV antigen stimulation. The receptor comes from a human donor in good health (CMV status not recorded). Some clones in this sample may be carry-over from other donors' samples. For the CDR3, the DNA is TGTGCCATCAAAACAGAGGAACGCACAGATACGCAGTATTTT. Its translation is CAIKTEERTDTQYF.